This T cell receptor (beta chain) came from a study of cytomegalovirus exposure and HLA in healthy donors. Whole-study results and caveats: Follow-up analysis seemed to connect common viral pathogens with several of the most significant clusters identified. Donor immune exposure was known only as CMV serostatus.

The PCR used 60 Vbeta and 13 Jbeta primers. The assay was immunoSEQ multiplex PCR, and TCRdb's table has in-frame clones only and misses some. The data contain over 150,000 clones, over 60% of them singletons. All the people who gave samples were healthy bone marrow donors. As to this clone: Its target is unknown.

The TCR comes from a man aged 25-45 years in good health and CMV-seropositive. Sequenced material: PBMCs.

The chain's CDR3 is CASSPYSDGNQPQHF. CDR3 nucleotides: TGTGCCAGCAGTCCGTACAGTGATGGCAATCAGCCCCAGCATTTT. The genes are TRBV27 and TRBJ1-5, with D uncertain. In germline, CDR1 is MNHEY, CDR2 SMNVEV (reference sequence). Trimming removed 5 bases from V and 2 bases from J, with 13 bases in between. The CDR3 is made up of 15 amino acids.